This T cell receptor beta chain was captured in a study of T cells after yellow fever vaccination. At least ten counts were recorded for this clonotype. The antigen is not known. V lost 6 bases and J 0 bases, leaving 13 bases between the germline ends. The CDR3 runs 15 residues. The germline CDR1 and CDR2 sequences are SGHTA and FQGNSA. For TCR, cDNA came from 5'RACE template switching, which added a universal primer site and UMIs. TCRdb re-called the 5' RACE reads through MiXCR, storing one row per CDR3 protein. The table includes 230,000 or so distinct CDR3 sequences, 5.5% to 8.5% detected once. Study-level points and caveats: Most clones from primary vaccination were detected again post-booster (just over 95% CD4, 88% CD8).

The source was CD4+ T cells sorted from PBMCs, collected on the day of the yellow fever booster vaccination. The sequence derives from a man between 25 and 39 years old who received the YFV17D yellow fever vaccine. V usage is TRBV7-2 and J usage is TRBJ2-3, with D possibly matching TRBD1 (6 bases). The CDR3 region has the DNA TGTGCCAGCAGTTACGACAGGCAGAGCACAGATACGCAGTATTTT. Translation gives CASSYDRQSTDTQYF.